These 31 T cell receptor beta chains were sequenced from one sample in a study of blood T cells in healthy people across ages (dated by TCRdb to between 2014 and 2016). The library was built by means of 5' RACE. Sequenced on an Illumina HiSeq 2500. The second PCR ran for about 6 to 11 cycles and used a J-beta primer mix along with a sample-barcoded 5' primer. TCRdb passed the public sequencing reads through fastp at Q25 and MiXCR, retaining productive beta sequences. Entries are consolidated by CDR3 protein sequence, retaining the most common genes and DNA. The sample table records some 790,000 distinct CDR3 sequences; around 28% of these occur just once. The ten top clones hold roughly 17% of the sample. Sequenced material: blood. These receptors all come from an elderly woman in good health.

This clonotype was observed at least ten times. The V gene is TRBV5-1, the J gene TRBJ2-7; 8 bases fit TRBD1. The CDR3 is 14 amino acids. Germline V gene lookup returns CDR1 SGHRS and CDR2 YFSETQ. Trimming took 4 bases from V and 5 from J; bases not matched to a gene: 8. CDR3 sequence (DNA): TGCGCCAGCAGCGTACAGGGGGAAGGGAACGAGCAGTACTTC. Amino acid sequence: CASSVQGEGNEQYF.

This clonotype occurred many times. The V gene is TRBV4-3, the J gene TRBJ2-1; maybe TRBD1 (6 bases). The CDR3 is 16 residues long. V was pared by 0 bases and J by 1 base, with 10 bases between. CDR1 is LGHNA and CDR2 is YSLEER in the germline V gene. The CDR3 spells CASSQDWGQSYNEQFF. CDR3 coding DNA: TGCGCCAGCAGCCAAGATTGGGGGCAATCCTACAATGAGCAGTTCTTC.

This clonotype has only a few counts. The V call is TRBV7-2, the J call TRBJ1-1; a weak D match, TRBD1 (6 bases). Germline-derived CDR1 and CDR2 are SGHTA and FQGNSA. The length of the CDR3 is 14 residues. V was shortened by 3 bases and J by 5 bases, with 13 bases between the two germline ends. CDR3: CASSLLGGQTEAFF. The CDR3 DNA follows: TGTGCCAGCAGCTTGTTGGGGGGCCAAACTGAAGCTTTCTTT.

This chain joins TRBV6-6 and TRBJ2-2, with 11 bases that match TRBD1. Losses at the gene ends were 6 bases for V and 5 bases for J; bases not matched to a gene: 8. Germline V CDR1 and CDR2: MNHNY, SVGAGI (reference sequence). This CDR3 is built from 16 residues. CDR3 nucleotides: TGTGCCAGCAGCCCTGGACAGGGGGCTATTACCGGGGAGCTGTTTTTT. This sequence encodes CASSPGQGAITGELFF.

This clonotype was counted only a few times. The rearrangement links TRBV3-1 to TRBJ2-7, with unresolved D. In germline, CDR1 is LGHDT, CDR2 YNNKEL (reference sequence). There are 15 residues in the CDR3. The V end lost 2 bases, the J end lost 0 bases, and 11 bases lay between the germline ends. The DNA of the CDR3 is TGTGCCAGCAGCCAACTATGCAAAAGCTCCTACGAGCAGTACTTC. Protein product: CASSQLCKSSYEQYF.

The sample holds many counts of this clonotype. The chain has TRBV7-9 and TRBJ2-5; 11 bases fit TRBD2. The CDR3 consists of 15 residues. CDR1 and CDR2 (germline): SEHNR, FQNEAQ (reference sequence). The V segment lost 2 bases and the J segment 3 bases; nucleotides outside the gene matches: 2. CDR3 amino acids: CASSLLAGGEETQYF. The CDR3 bases are TGTGCCAGCAGCTTACTAGCGGGGGGCGAAGAGACCCAGTACTTC. Drawing the rest from reference TRBV7-9 and TRBJ2-5, the complete variable domain is DTGVSQNPRHKITKRGQNVTFRCDPISEHNRLYWYRQTLGQGPEFLTYFQNEAQLEKSRLLSDRFSAERPKGSFSTLEIQRTEQGDSAMYLCASSLLAGGEETQYFGPGTRLLVL.

The chain combines TRBV3-1 with TRBJ1-6; D ambiguous. Between the trimmed V and J ends, which lost 10 bases and 5 bases, there was a span of 12 bases. The CDR3 sequence is 13 residues long. The V gene's germline CDR1 is LGHDT and CDR2 YNNKEL (reference sequence). The CDR3 sequence is CATSRTDNSPLHF. For the CDR3, the DNA is TGTGCCACCTCCCGGACTGATAATTCACCCCTCCACTTT. The full variable domain, in which reference TRBV3-1 and TRBJ1-6 provide the parts outside the CDR3, is DTAVSQTPKYLVTQMGNDKSIKCEQNLGHDTMYWYKQDSKKFLKIMFSYNNKELIINETVPNRFSPKSPDKAHLNLHINSLELGDSAVYFCATSRTDNSPLHFGNGTRLTVT.

Points on this clonotype: One end of the junction is discordant with germline, which a read error may explain. The V call is TRBV6-2 or TRBV6-3, the J call TRBJ2-3; 9 nucleotides match TRBD2. Germline CDR1 and CDR2: MNHEY and SVGEGT. The CDR3 loop spans 17 amino acids. CDR3 amino acids: CAGSPRSGGDFTDTQYF. The CDR3 nucleotides read TGTGCCGGCAGTCCCCGTAGCGGGGGAGATTTCACAGATACGCAGTATTTT.

Comment on this clonotype: A much larger clone lies one base from this, so it may be a read error. The chain's CDR3 is CASSFRGGPRIDGQFF. The CDR3, as DNA: TGTGCCAGCAGCTTCAGAGGGGGCCCGAGGATAGATGGGCAGTTCTTC. The rearrangement uses TRBV7-8 and TRBJ2-1, with 7 positions matching TRBD1. Germline CDR1 reads SGHVS; CDR2 reads FQNEAQ. J gave up 12 bases and V 3 bases, and 17 bases lay outside the gene matches. The CDR3 is 16 residues long.

This clonotype has only one observation. It may be a read error: a sequence one base away is much more abundant. CDR3 sequence (DNA): TGTGCCAGCGTGTCATACAATGAGCAGTACTTC. It translates to CASVSYNEQYF. The chain links TRBV2 to TRBJ2-1; no reliable D call. Gene TRBJ2-7 matches the end of the DNA better, so the J call may be wrong. CDR1 is SNHLY, CDR2 FYNNEI, per germline. The CDR3 contains 11 residues.

This clonotype was observed many times. V and J are TRBV6-5 and TRBJ1-2; D is unclear. Germline lookup yields CDR1 MNHEY and CDR2 SVGAGI. The CDR3 length is 14 residues. Trimming shortened V by 0 bases and J by 1 base, and 6 bases separated the two germline ends. CDR3 sequence (DNA): TGTGCCAGCAGTTACTCGATGGGTAACTATGGCTACACCTTC. Translation: CASSYSMGNYGYTF.

The CDR3 nucleotides are TGTGCCAGCAGCTCCGGGACTAGCTCGGGAAATGAGCAGTTCTTC. Protein product: CASSSGTSSGNEQFF. The rearrangement links TRBV2 to TRBJ2-1; 9 bases are a match to TRBD2. Germline-derived CDR1 and CDR2 are SNHLY and FYNNEI. The J segment lost 7 bases and the V segment lost 6 bases, leaving 10 bases of the junction unmatched. CDR3 length equals 15 residues.

The chain uses TRBV7-2 and TRBJ1-2; TRBD1 is a possible D gene (5 bases). CDR3 length equals 15 residues. Trimming took 4 bases from V and 6 from J, leaving 18 bases between them. Germline assignment: CDR1 SGHTA and CDR2 FQGNSA. The CDR3 DNA is TGTGCCAGCAGCTCCTGGCGCGTGCAACAGGATGGCTACACCTTC. Residues: CASSSWRVQQDGYTF.

This clonotype came up many times. The V call is TRBV29-1, the J call TRBJ2-1; 9 bases are a match to TRBD2. Germline V gives CDR1 SQVTM, CDR2 ANQGSEA. The trim removed 8 bases at V and 8 bases at J, leaving 13 bases unmatched. This CDR3 comprises 14 residues. In DNA form, the CDR3 reads TGCAGCAAACTGCCGGGACTAGCACCTCATGAGCAGTTCTTC. It is translated as CSKLPGLAPHEQFF.

This clonotype was seen many times. The V and J genes are TRBV7-2 and TRBJ1-2, with 8 bases aligning to TRBD1. This CDR3 spans 15 amino acids. Germline values: CDR1 SGHTA, CDR2 FQGNSA. V was pared by 5 bases and J by 4 bases, with 9 bases of the junction left unmatched. This CDR3 reads CASSAQGAQSYGYTF. In nucleotides, the CDR3 is TGTGCCAGCAGCGCTCAGGGGGCCCAAAGCTATGGCTACACCTTC.

V usage is TRBV5-1 and J usage is TRBJ2-7; 13 bases align to TRBD2. V dropped 3 bases and J dropped 4; count of bases not matched to a gene: 7. Germline V CDR1 and CDR2: SGHRS, YFSETQ. The CDR3 is 16 residues long. The CDR3 loop is CASSWGTSGNSYEQYF. The CDR3 DNA reads TGCGCCAGCAGCTGGGGGACTAGCGGGAACTCATACGAGCAGTACTTC. Full variable domain (remainder filled in from reference TRBV5-1 and TRBJ2-7): KAGVTQTPRYLIKTRGQQVTLSCSPISGHRSVSWYQQTPGQGLQFLFEYFSETQRNKGNFPGRFSGRQFSNSRSEMNVSTLELGDSALYLCASSWGTSGNSYEQYFGPGTRLTVT.

In this sample, this clonotype turned up many times. V usage is TRBV20-1 and J usage is TRBJ1-1; 10 bases agree with TRBD1. With 4 bases clipped from V and 1 base from J, the junction kept 3 bases outside the gene matches. The CDR3 loop spans 14 amino acids. Germline-derived CDR1 and CDR2 are DFQATT and SNEGSKA (reference sequence). This chain's CDR3 is CSATRTGGNTEAFF. In DNA, the CDR3 is TGCAGTGCTACTAGGACAGGGGGGAACACTGAAGCTTTCTTT.

The chain has TRBV7-2 and TRBJ1-1; D gene uncertain. The germline V gene has CDR1 SGHTA and CDR2 FQGNSA. V lost 0 bases and J lost 8, with 13 bases in between. The CDR3 consists of 14 residues. CDR3 in amino acids: CASSLAEEAYEAFF. The CDR3 DNA reads as TGTGCCAGCAGCTTAGCGGAAGAGGCCTACGAAGCTTTCTTT. Full variable domain (outside the CDR3, taken from reference TRBV7-2 and TRBJ1-1): GAGVSQSPSNKVTEKGKDVELRCDPISGHTALYWYRQSLGQGLEFLIYFQGNSAPDKSGLPSDRFSAERTGGSVSTLTIQRTQQEDSAVYLCASSLAEEAYEAFFGQGTRLTVV.

The V and J genes are TRBV5-1 and TRBJ2-7; D unresolved. Trimming took 7 bases from V and 7 from J, leaving 18 bases between them. CDR3 length: 13 residues. Germline V gene data show CDR1 as SGHRS and CDR2 as YFSETQ. Here the CDR3 DNA reads TGCGCCAGCCGGCGTATTAGTAGGGATGAGCAGTACTTC. Translating it yields CASRRISRDEQYF.

This clonotype was counted a few times. V is TRBV7-2 and J is TRBJ1-2; D is perhaps TRBD1 (6 bases). CDR3 length: 15 residues. Germline CDR1 SGHTA, CDR2 FQGNSA. V was shortened by 2 bases and J by 2 bases, with 12 bases between the two germline ends. The CDR3 sequence: CASSLQTGGNYGYTF. For the CDR3, the DNA is TGTGCCAGCAGCTTACAGACAGGAGGAAACTATGGCTACACCTTC.

Comment on this clonotype: One base away lies a much larger clone, so this may be a sequencing read error. The genes are TRBV5-1 and TRBJ2-3; 7 bases fit TRBD2. The CDR3 contains 15 residues. Germline V gives CDR1 SGHRS, CDR2 YFSETQ. V lost 7 bases, J lost 2 bases, and 10 bases stayed unmatched. The CDR3 DNA reads as TGCGCCAGCGGCGGACTAGTGGGGCTCACAGATACGCAGTATTTT. Its protein is CASGGLVGLTDTQYF. Combining the CDR3 with reference TRBV5-1 and TRBJ2-3 gives the whole variable domain KAGVTQTPRYLIKTRGQQVTLSCSPISGHRSVSWYQQTPGQGLQFLFEYFSETQRNKGNFPGRFSGRQFSNSRSEMNVSTLELGDSALYLCASGGLVGLTDTQYFGPGTRLTVL.

This clonotype appeared a single time. A much larger clone is a single base away; this may be a read error. The V and J genes are TRBV5-1 and TRBJ2-6; D may be TRBD1 (5 bases). In germline, CDR1 is SGHRS, CDR2 YFSETQ. This CDR3 contains 15 residues. The CDR3 DNA reads TGCGCCAGCAGCCCCATCGGGTCTGGGGCCAACGTCCGGACTTTC. The encoded protein is CASSPIGSGANVRTF.

This clonotype has a count of ten or more. This chain's CDR3 is CASSEWSWTDTQYF. CDR3 bases: TGTGCCAGCAGTGAATGGTCTTGGACAGATACGCAGTATTTT. The V and J genes are TRBV2 and TRBJ2-3; D is unresolved. CDR1 and CDR2 (germline): SNHLY, FYNNEI. V was cut by 2 bases and J by 3 bases, with 9 bases left in between. The CDR3 runs to 14 residues.

The chain is built from TRBV5-8 and TRBJ2-2; D is uncertain. Trimming pared 4 bases from V and 0 bases from J, leaving 10 bases between. CDR1 SGHTS and CDR2 YDEGEE come from the germline V gene. This CDR3 spans 15 amino acids. The CDR3 sequence: CASSPGPTNTGELFF. Written as DNA, the CDR3 is TGTGCCAGCAGCCCCGGACCTACGAACACCGGGGAGCTGTTTTTT. Full variable domain (remainder filled in from reference TRBV5-8 and TRBJ2-2): EAGVTQSPTHLIKTRGQQATLRCSPISGHTSVYWYQQALGLGLQFLLWYDEGEERNRGNFPPRFSGRQFPNYSSELNVNALELEDSALYLCASSPGPTNTGELFFGEGSRLTVL.

This clonotype was seen repeatedly, ten times or more. This chain connects TRBV7-9 to TRBJ2-5, with TRBD1 identical over 10 bases. CDR1 and CDR2 (germline): SEHNR, FQNEAQ (reference sequence). The CDR3 covers 15 residues. Trimming cost V 8 bases and J 2 bases; bases outside gene matches: 8. As DNA, the CDR3 is TGTGCCAGCTCTCTGGGACAGGGGCTACAAGAGACCCAGTACTTC. Translation gives CASSLGQGLQETQYF.

This clonotype came up many times. CDR3 loop: CASSPWTSGGFADTQYF. CDR3 nucleotide sequence: TGTGCCAGCAGCCCATGGACTAGCGGGGGCTTCGCAGATACGCAGTATTTT. J is TRBJ2-3 and V is TRBV7-9; 13 bases align to TRBD2. Germline loops: CDR1 SEHNR, CDR2 FQNEAQ (reference sequence). With V trimmed by 5 bases and J by 4 bases, 9 bases remained unmatched. The CDR3 spans 17 residues.

This chain links TRBV30 with TRBJ1-2; 8 nucleotides line up with TRBD1. The junction had 7 bases not matched to a gene; V was cut back by 2 bases and J by 11 bases. CDR1 and CDR2 from the germline V gene are GTSNPN and SVGIG (reference sequence). This CDR3 region has 12 residues. CDR3 protein: CAWSFRTGKYTF. As DNA, the CDR3 is TGTGCCTGGAGTTTTAGGACAGGGAAGTACACCTTC.

In the case of this clonotype: A much larger clone lies one base from this, so it may be a read error. This rearrangement joins TRBV20-1 to TRBJ2-7, with 9 positions matching TRBD2. Germline V gene data show CDR1 as DFQATT and CDR2 as SNEGSKA (reference sequence). The V segment lost 1 base and the J segment 7 bases; nucleotides outside the gene matches: 5. This CDR3 comprises 13 residues. The CDR3 DNA reads TGCAGTGCTAGAGCCGGGACTAGCAATGAGCAGTACTTC. Its protein is CSARAGTSNEQYF.

This clonotype was detected many times. This chain connects TRBV6-2 or TRBV6-3 to TRBJ2-1; no reliable D call. The V end lost 3 bases, the J end lost 8 bases, and 8 bases lay between the germline ends. CDR1 is MNHEY and CDR2 is SVGEGT in the germline V gene. This CDR3 contains 12 residues. CDR3 amino acids: CASSYVGYEQFF. CDR3 sequence (DNA): TGTGCCAGCAGTTATGTGGGATATGAGCAGTTCTTC.

The chain couples TRBV11-3 to TRBJ2-3, with D possibly matching TRBD2 (6 bases). The germline gives CDR1 SGHNT, CDR2 YENEEA. This CDR3 comprises 17 residues. The V end lost 2 bases, the J end lost 5 bases, and 20 bases lay between the germline ends. For the CDR3, the DNA is TGTGCCAGCAGCTTACGAGGTAGCGGCACGCCGGTAGATACGCAGTATTTT. Translated, it gives CASSLRGSGTPVDTQYF.

This clonotype was recorded a few times. The rearrangement joins TRBV6-2 or TRBV6-3 to TRBJ2-7; D call uncertain. This CDR3 has 12 amino acids. Germline V gene lookup returns CDR1 MNHEY and CDR2 SVGEGT. Trimming shortened V by 5 bases and J by 2 bases, and 7 bases separated the two germline ends. Here the CDR3 reads CASSQLPYEQYF. The CDR3 DNA is TGTGCCAGCAGTCAGTTACCCTACGAGCAGTACTTC.